Listed below are T cell receptor beta chains from one sample, sequenced in a study of response to subunit inactivated influenza vaccine. TCRdb used MiXCR to reprocess the RT-PCR reads, holding one entry per CDR3 protein. The sample lists roughly 160,000 distinct CDR3 sequences; roughly 10% were seen once. Source: CD8+ T cells sorted from PBMCs, taken approximately 25 months after vaccination. Receptor source: a man between 50 and 70 years old who received an inactivated influenza vaccine. Both conserved end residues are part of each CDR3. The D gene is left open where the match is weak. Clone sizes are given selectively: once, few, many, or a class where the clone is expanded.

>many|TRBV6-1|NA|TRBJ1-3
CASAGASGNTIYF
TGTGCCAGCGCTGGGGCGAGTGGAAACACCATATATTTT
>NA|TRBV28|NA|TRBJ2-7
CASSKDVFYEQYF
TGTGCCAGCAGCAAGGACGTCTTCTACGAGCAGTACTTC
>few|TRBV19|TRBD1|TRBJ2-7
CASSPLGQGNDEQYF
TGTGCCAGTAGTCCCCTCGGACAGGGTAACGACGAGCAGTACTTC
>few|TRBV6-2/TRBV6-3|TRBD1|TRBJ2-3
CASSYTYGQGGTDTQYF
TGTGCCAGCAGTTACACCTACGGACAGGGGGGAACAGATACGCAGTATTTT
>few|TRBV11-2|TRBD1|TRBJ2-7
CASSSRQGEQYF
TGTGCCAGCAGCTCACGACAGGGGGAGCAGTACTTC
>NA|TRBV11-2|TRBD2|TRBJ2-1
CASSSTSGLAGRGEQFF
TGTGCCAGCAGCTCGACAAGCGGACTAGCCGGGCGGGGTGAGCAGTTCTTC
>few|TRBV11-2|NA|TRBJ2-3
CASGLRGRTDTQYF
TGTGCCAGCGGCCTGCGGGGGCGCACAGATACGCAGTATTTT
>few|TRBV5-6|NA|TRBJ1-1
CASSLGSGEAFF
TGTGCCAGCAGCTTGGGTTCCGGGGAAGCTTTCTTT
>few|TRBV6-1|TRBD1|TRBJ1-5
CASSPFNPTGYSNQPQHF
TGTGCCAGCAGTCCTTTTAACCCGACAGGGTATAGCAATCAGCCCCAGCATTTT
>few|TRBV5-1|TRBD1|TRBJ1-2
CASSSRGDGYTF
TGCGCCAGCAGCTCCAGGGGGGATGGCTACACCTTC
>few|TRBV7-9|NA|TRBJ2-6
CASSSTGANVLTF
TGTGCCAGCAGCTCGACTGGGGCCAACGTCCTGACTTTC
>few|TRBV12-3/TRBV12-4|TRBD2|TRBJ2-7
CASSSSGGDYEQYF
TGTGCCAGCAGTTCTAGCGGGGGGGATTACGAGCAGTACTTC
>NA|TRBV15|NA|TRBJ2-3
CATSRGVQADTQYF
TGTGCCACCAGCAGAGGAGTTCAGGCAGATACGCAGTATTTT
>NA|TRBV6-6|NA|TRBJ2-7
CASTQGYEQYF
TGTGCCAGCACTCAAGGCTACGAGCAGTACTTC
>NA|TRBV28|TRBD2|TRBJ2-1
CASSLGLAGEVAYNEQFF
TGTGCCAGCAGTTTAGGACTAGCGGGAGAAGTAGCCTACAATGAGCAGTTCTTC
>many|TRBV29-1|TRBD1|TRBJ2-1
CSVGTGEYNEQFF
TGCAGCGTAGGGACAGGGGAATACAATGAGCAGTTCTTC
>many|TRBV20-1|NA|TRBJ2-2
CSAREDTGELFF
TGCAGTGCCAGGGAGGACACCGGGGAGCTGTTTTTT
>few|TRBV12-3/TRBV12-4|TRBD2|TRBJ2-5
CASSLSSSGLQETQYF
TGTGCCAGCAGTTTATCTAGTAGCGGGTTGCAGGAGACCCAGTACTTC
>many|TRBV29-1|TRBD2|TRBJ2-2
CSVEGLAGVNGELFF
TGCAGCGTTGAAGGACTAGCGGGAGTTAACGGGGAGCTGTTTTTT
>few|TRBV28|TRBD2|TRBJ2-1
CASSFSLAGGYNEQFF
TGTGCCAGCAGTTTTTCACTAGCGGGAGGGTACAATGAGCAGTTCTTC
>few|TRBV19|NA|TRBJ1-1
CASSATGNTEAFF
TGTGCCAGTAGTGCGACAGGGAACACTGAAGCTTTCTTT
>NA|TRBV9|TRBD2|TRBJ2-7
CASSEGTSGSRDEQHF
TGTGCCAGCAGCGAGGGGACTAGCGGGAGTCGGGACGAGCAGCACTTC
>many|TRBV4-3|TRBD2|TRBJ2-7
CASSQGTSGRAHEQYF
TGCGCCAGCAGCCAAGGGACTAGCGGGAGGGCCCACGAGCAGTACTTC
>few|TRBV11-1|TRBD2|TRBJ2-7
CASSRGLAGWEQYF
TGTGCCAGCAGCCGAGGACTAGCGGGATGGGAGCAGTACTTC
>NA|TRBV12-3/TRBV12-4|NA|TRBJ2-3
CASRLRPPDTQYF
TGTGCCAGCAGACTTAGGCCCCCAGATACGCAGTATTTT
>many|TRBV3-1|NA|TRBJ2-2
CASSQVKDTGELFF
TGTGCCAGCAGCCAAGTTAAAGACACCGGGGAGCTGTTTTTT
>many|TRBV6-7|TRBD2|TRBJ2-7
CASSCTTSGRAGRTYEQYF
TGTGCCAGCAGTTGCACGACTAGCGGGAGGGCCGGTCGGACCTACGAGCAGTACTTC
>NA|TRBV25-1|NA|TRBJ2-5
CASSPTSSVRETQYF
TGTGCCTCCTCCCCAACGTCGTCAGTCCGGGAGACCCAGTACTTC
>few|TRBV7-2|NA|TRBJ1-1
CASREEEVWTEAFF
TGTGCCAGCAGAGAGGAGGAGGTGTGGACTGAAGCTTTCTTT
>NA|TRBV9|NA|TRBJ2-5
CASSVGGQLKETQYF
TGTGCCAGCAGCGTGGGGGGACAGCTAAAAGAGACCCAGTACTTC
>many|TRBV24-1|TRBD1|TRBJ1-1
CATSDYEGANTEAFF
TGTGCCACCAGTGATTATGAGGGGGCGAACACTGAAGCTTTCTTT
>few|TRBV24-1|TRBD2|TRBJ2-5
CATSDLTSGAETQYF
TGTGCCACCAGTGACCTAACTAGCGGGGCGGAGACCCAGTACTTC
>NA|TRBV29-1|NA|TRBJ2-2
CSVFVLGELFF
TGCAGCGTTTTCGTTCTCGGGGAGCTGTTTTTT
>many|TRBV12-3/TRBV12-4|NA|TRBJ1-2
CASIYVGTPNYGYTF
TGTGCCAGCATCTACGTCGGGACACCGAACTATGGCTACACCTTC
>few|TRBV20-1|NA|TRBJ1-5
CSARDLRVGSNQPQHF
TGCAGTGCCCGGGACCTCAGGGTCGGTAGCAATCAGCCCCAGCATTTT
>NA|TRBV7-9|NA|TRBJ2-7
CASSFSGFSYEQYF
TGTGCCAGCAGCTTTAGCGGATTCTCCTACGAGCAGTACTTC
>many|TRBV5-6|NA|TRBJ2-1
CASSWGSRKNYDYNEQFF
TGTGCCAGCAGCTGGGGGTCGCGGAAGAACTATGACTACAATGAGCAGTTCTTC
>NA|TRBV4-3|TRBD2|TRBJ2-1
CASSQGGTASSYNEQFF
TGCGCCAGCAGCCAGGGGGGGACTGCGAGCTCCTACAATGAGCAGTTCTTC
>few|TRBV7-6|NA|TRBJ2-7
CASSFPGHTYEQYF
TGTGCCAGCAGCTTTCCGGGACATACCTACGAGCAGTACTTC
>NA|TRBV6-5|NA|TRBJ2-7
CASSYGAGLEQYF
TGTGCCAGCAGTTACGGGGCGGGGCTCGAGCAGTACTTC
>NA|TRBV15|TRBD2|TRBJ2-7
CATSPVTSGKYEQYF
TGTGCCACCAGCCCGGTTACTAGCGGGAAGTACGAGCAGTACTTC
>NA|TRBV2|NA|TRBJ2-3
CACPSQGGTDTQYF
TGTGCCTGTCCTAGCCAGGGAGGCACAGATACGCAGTATTTT
>NA|TRBV5-1|NA|TRBJ1-1
CASSPGGDTEAFF
TGCGCCAGCAGCCCGGGGGGGGACACTGAAGCTTTCTTT
>NA|TRBV7-8|NA|TRBJ2-1
CASSPRPGDEQFF
TGTGCCAGCAGCCCCAGGCCGGGCGACGAGCAGTTCTTC
>NA|TRBV20-1|NA|TRBJ2-1
CSARDLDSRNPLSYNEQFF
TGCAGTGCTAGGGACTTAGACAGCCGTAACCCCCTAAGTTACAATGAGCAGTTCTTC
>few|TRBV24-1|NA|TRBJ2-3
CATSDFIGGQSTDTQYF
TGTGCCACCAGTGATTTTATAGGCGGGCAGAGCACAGATACGCAGTATTTT
>NA|TRBV10-2|NA|TRBJ1-3
CASSDQGQSSGNTIYF
TGCGCCAGCAGTGATCAGGGGCAGAGCTCTGGAAACACCATATATTTT
>NA|TRBV27|NA|TRBJ2-2
CASSLTTAGTLNTGELFF
TGTGCCAGCAGTTTAACTACTGCCGGGACCTTGAACACCGGGGAGCTGTTTTTT
>NA|TRBV19|NA|TRBJ1-5
CASSRTAASNQPQHF
TGTGCCAGTAGTCGCACGGCAGCCTCCAATCAGCCCCAGCATTTT
>few|TRBV7-8|NA|TRBJ1-3
CASSSGVGFEPGNTIYF
TGTGCCAGCAGCTCCGGGGTAGGGTTTGAACCTGGAAACACCATATATTTT
>NA|TRBV2|NA|TRBJ1-3
CASSEAPGGNTIYF
TGTGCCAGCAGTGAAGCGCCAGGGGGAAACACCATATATTTT
>NA|TRBV6-2/TRBV6-3|NA|TRBJ2-1
CASSYVFGREIGNEQFF
TGTGCCAGCAGTTACGTGTTTGGCAGGGAAATCGGCAATGAGCAGTTCTTC